These 5 T cell receptor beta chains were sequenced from one sample in a study of neurological immune-mediated disorders. TCRdb itself ran the 5' RACE reads through MiXCR, one entry per CDR3 protein. The sample consists of some 25,000 distinct CDR3 sequences, 6.5% to 8.5% of them appearing once. Sequencing was carried out using PBMCs. These receptors all stem from a middle-aged woman in good health.

This clonotype was recorded many times. The chain links TRBV20-1 to TRBJ1-1, with D unclear. The germline V and J ends were trimmed by 8 bases and 7 bases, with 17 bases remaining between them. Germline V gene lookup returns CDR1 DFQATT and CDR2 SNEGSKA (reference sequence). The CDR3 extends over 12 amino acids. The DNA of the CDR3 is TGCAGTACGCTAGTTCGAGATATTGAAGCTTTCTTT. This sequence encodes CSTLVRDIEAFF.

By its share, this clonotype is medium-sized. The chain carries TRBV3-1 and TRBJ1-1, with a possible D match to TRBD1 (6 bases). Germline V gene data show CDR1 as LGHDT and CDR2 as YNNKEL (reference sequence). This CDR3 comprises 12 residues. V was trimmed by 4 bases and J by 7 bases, leaving 10 bases between them. The CDR3 is CASSPQGHEAFF. For the CDR3, the DNA is TGTGCCAGCAGCCCACAGGGCCATGAAGCTTTCTTT.

This clonotype is medium-sized within its sample. The chain links TRBV20-1 to TRBJ2-7; 11 bases map to TRBD1. Trimming took 5 bases from V and 8 from J; bases not matched to a gene: 11. Per germline, CDR1 DFQATT and CDR2 SNEGSKA (reference sequence). This CDR3 has 14 amino acids. CDR3 amino acids: CSASPGTGGEKQYF. DNA for the CDR3: TGCAGTGCTTCTCCCGGGACAGGGGGGGAAAAGCAGTACTTC.

The V and J genes are TRBV6-6 and TRBJ2-7; D could derive from TRBD1 or TRBD2 (6 bases each). Trimming removed 6 bases at V and 5 bases at J, with 23 bases between. The CDR3 covers 16 residues. Germline loops: CDR1 MNHNY, CDR2 SVGAGI (reference sequence). The CDR3 DNA reads as TGTGCCAGCAGAGACAAACCGGGACCGGGGGCCGACGAGCAGTACTTC. It encodes CASRDKPGPGADEQYF.

This clonotype has a count of ten or more. The chain combines TRBV20-1 with TRBJ2-1, with 16 bases identical to TRBD2. Germline lookup yields CDR1 DFQATT and CDR2 SNEGSKA (reference sequence). The CDR3 length is 13 residues. The CDR3 is CSSGLAGGSEQFF. CDR3 bases: TGCAGCTCGGGACTAGCGGGAGGGAGTGAGCAGTTCTTC.